The text below deals with one TCR beta chain. Antigen: not known. Being one base from a much bigger clone, this may be a read error. This sample is part of a study of T cells in Graves' hyperthyroidism and ophthalmopathy. Notes on the study in general: Most expanded thyroid clonotypes above 0.001 also appeared in blood. A 13 V-J signature model discriminated ophthalmopathy versus stable hyperthyroidism.

This CDR3 is 14 amino acids long. The ends were cut back, 2 bases at V and 4 bases at J, with 8 bases in the middle. The germline V gene encodes CDR1 MNHEY and CDR2 SVGAGI. Amplification yielded TCR beta CDR3 regions, with RNA transcripts as the source. RT-PCR in the first round (using the HTBI primer set) targeted the TCR CDR3. TCRdb re-called the multiplex PCR reads through MiXCR, storing one row per CDR3 protein. The table has 500,000 to 550,000 distinct CDR3 sequences, less than 25% seen once; the top ten hold around 27%. No ophthalmopathy progression within 18 months constituted stable Graves' hyperthyroidism.

Source material: blood. The TCR comes from a man aged 18 to 29 with Graves' hyperthyroidism. This sequence joins TRBV6-5 and TRBJ2-2; maybe TRBD1 (5 bases). The CDR3 bases are TGTGCCAGCAGTTACCAGGGTCCCACCGGGGAGCTGTTTTTT. This encodes CASSYQGPTGELFF.